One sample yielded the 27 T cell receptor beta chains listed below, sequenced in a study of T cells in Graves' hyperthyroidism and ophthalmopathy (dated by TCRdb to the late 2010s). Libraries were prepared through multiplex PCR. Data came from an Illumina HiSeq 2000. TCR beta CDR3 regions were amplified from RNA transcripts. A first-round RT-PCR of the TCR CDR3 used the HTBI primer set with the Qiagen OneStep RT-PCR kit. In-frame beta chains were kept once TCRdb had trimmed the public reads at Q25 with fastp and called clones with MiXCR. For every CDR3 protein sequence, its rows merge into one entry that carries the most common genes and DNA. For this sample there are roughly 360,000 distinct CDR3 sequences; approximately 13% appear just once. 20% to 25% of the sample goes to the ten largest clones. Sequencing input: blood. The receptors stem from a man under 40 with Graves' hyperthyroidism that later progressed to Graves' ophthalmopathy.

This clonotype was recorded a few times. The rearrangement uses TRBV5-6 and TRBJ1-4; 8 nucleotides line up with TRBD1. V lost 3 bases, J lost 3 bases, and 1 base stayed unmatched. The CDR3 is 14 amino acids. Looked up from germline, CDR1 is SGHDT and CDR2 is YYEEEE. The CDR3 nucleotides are TGTGCCAGCAGCTGGACAGGGTCTAATGAAAAACTGTTTTTT. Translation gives CASSWTGSNEKLFF.

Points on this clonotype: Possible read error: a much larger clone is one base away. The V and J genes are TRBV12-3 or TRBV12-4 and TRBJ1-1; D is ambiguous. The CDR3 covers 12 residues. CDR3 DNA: TGTACCAGCAGTAGTAAGAACACTGAAGCTTTCTTT. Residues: CTSSSKNTEAFF.

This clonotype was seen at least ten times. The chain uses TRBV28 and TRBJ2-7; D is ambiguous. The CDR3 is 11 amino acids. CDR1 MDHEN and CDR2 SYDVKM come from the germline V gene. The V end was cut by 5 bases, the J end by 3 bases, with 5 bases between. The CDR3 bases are TGTGCCAGCAGTGCCAACTACGAGCAGTACTTC. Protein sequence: CASSANYEQYF. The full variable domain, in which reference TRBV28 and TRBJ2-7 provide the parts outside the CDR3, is DVKVTQSSRYLVKRTGEKVFLECVQDMDHENMFWYRQDPGLGLRLIYFSYDVKMKEKGDIPEGYSVSREKKERFSLILESASTNQTSMYLCASSANYEQYFGPGTRLTVT.

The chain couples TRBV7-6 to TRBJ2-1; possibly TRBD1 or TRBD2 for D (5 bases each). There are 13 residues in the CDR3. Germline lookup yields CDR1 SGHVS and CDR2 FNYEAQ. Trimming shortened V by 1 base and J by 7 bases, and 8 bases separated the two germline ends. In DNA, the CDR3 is TGTGCCAGCAGCTTAGGGGGGTGGAATGAGCAGTTCTTC. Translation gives CASSLGGWNEQFF.

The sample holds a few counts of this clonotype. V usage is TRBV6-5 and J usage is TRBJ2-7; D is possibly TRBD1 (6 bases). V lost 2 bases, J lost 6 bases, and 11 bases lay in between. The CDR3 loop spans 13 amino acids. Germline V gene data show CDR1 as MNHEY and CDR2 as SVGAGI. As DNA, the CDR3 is TGTGCCAGCAGTTACAGGGACAATGGCGAGCAGTACTTC. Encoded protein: CASSYRDNGEQYF.

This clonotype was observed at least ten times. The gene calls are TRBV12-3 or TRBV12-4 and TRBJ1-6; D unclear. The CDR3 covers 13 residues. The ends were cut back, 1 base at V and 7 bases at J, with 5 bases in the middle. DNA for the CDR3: TGTGCCAGCAGTTTAGTCCTGAATTCACCCCTCCACTTT. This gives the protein CASSLVLNSPLHF.

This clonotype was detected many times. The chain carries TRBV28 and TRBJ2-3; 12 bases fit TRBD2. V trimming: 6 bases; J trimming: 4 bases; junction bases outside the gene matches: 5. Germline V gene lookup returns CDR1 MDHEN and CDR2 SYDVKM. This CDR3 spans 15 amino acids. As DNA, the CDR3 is TGTGCCAGCAGCTCTAGCGGGGGGGCGGCAGATACGCAGTATTTT. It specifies CASSSSGGAADTQYF.

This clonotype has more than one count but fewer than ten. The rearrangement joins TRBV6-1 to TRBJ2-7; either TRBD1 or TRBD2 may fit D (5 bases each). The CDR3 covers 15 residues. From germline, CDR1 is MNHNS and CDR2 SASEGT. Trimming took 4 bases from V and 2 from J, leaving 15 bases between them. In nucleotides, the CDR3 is TGTGCCAGCAGTGCTCCGGGACGGGCAACCTACGAGCAGTACTTC. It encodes CASSAPGRATYEQYF.

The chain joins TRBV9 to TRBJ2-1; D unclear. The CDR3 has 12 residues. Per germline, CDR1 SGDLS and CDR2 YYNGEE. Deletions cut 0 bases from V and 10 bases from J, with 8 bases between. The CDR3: CASSVVRGEQFF. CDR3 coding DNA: TGTGCCAGCAGCGTAGTTAGAGGCGAGCAGTTCTTC.

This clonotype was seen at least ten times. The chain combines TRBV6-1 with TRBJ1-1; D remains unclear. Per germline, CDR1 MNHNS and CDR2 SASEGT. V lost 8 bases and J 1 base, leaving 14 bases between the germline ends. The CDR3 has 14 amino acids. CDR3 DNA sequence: TGTGCCAGCGGGATCGCGGGGAGGAACACTGAAGCTTTCTTT. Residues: CASGIAGRNTEAFF.

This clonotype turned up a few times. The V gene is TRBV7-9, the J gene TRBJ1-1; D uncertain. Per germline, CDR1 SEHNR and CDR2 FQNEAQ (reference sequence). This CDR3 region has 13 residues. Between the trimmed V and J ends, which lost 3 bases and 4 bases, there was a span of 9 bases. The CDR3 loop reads CASSLSGSTEAFF. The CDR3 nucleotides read TGTGCCAGCAGCTTGTCTGGGAGCACTGAAGCTTTCTTT.

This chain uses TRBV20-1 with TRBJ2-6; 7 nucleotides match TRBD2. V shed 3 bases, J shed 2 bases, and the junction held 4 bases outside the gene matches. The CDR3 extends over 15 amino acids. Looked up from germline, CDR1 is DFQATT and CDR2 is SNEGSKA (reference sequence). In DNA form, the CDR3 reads TGCAGTGCTAGCGGGGGGTCCCCTGGGGCCAACGTCCTGACTTTC. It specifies CSASGGSPGANVLTF.

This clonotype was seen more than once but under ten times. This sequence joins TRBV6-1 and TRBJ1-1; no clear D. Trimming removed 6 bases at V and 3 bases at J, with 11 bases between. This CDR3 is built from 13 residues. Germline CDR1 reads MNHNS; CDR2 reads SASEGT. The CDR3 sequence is CASSGESYTEAFF. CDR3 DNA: TGTGCCAGCAGCGGGGAGAGTTACACTGAAGCTTTCTTT.

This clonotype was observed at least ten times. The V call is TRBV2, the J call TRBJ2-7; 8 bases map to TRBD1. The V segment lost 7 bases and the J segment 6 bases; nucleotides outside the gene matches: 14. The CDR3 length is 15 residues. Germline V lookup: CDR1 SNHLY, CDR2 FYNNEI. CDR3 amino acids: CASTPGQVIPSEQYF. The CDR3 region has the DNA TGTGCCAGCACCCCGGGACAGGTAATACCATCCGAGCAGTACTTC.

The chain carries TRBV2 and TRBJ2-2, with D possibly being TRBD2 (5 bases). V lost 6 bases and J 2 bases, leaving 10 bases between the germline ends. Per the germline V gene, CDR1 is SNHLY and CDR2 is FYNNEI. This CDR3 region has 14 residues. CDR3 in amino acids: CASSELENTGELFF. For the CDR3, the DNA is TGTGCCAGCAGCGAACTAGAAAACACCGGGGAGCTGTTTTTT.

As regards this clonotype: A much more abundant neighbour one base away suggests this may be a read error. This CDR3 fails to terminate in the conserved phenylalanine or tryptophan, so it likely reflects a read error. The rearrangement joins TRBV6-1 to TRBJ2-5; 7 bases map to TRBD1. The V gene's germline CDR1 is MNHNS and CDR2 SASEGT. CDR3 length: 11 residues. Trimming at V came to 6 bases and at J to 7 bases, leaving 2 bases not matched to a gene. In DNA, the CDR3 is TGTGCCAGCAGAGACAGGGCGACCCAGTACCTC. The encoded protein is CASRDRATQYL.

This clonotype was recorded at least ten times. The CDR3 loop is CSVSDSSSTDTQYF. CDR3 DNA sequence: TGCAGCGTTTCAGACAGCTCTAGCACAGATACGCAGTATTTT. This rearrangement joins TRBV29-1 to TRBJ2-3, with D perhaps matching TRBD1 (5 bases). The CDR3 has 14 amino acids. Germline V CDR1 and CDR2: SQVTM, ANQGSEA. V dropped 5 bases and J dropped 0 bases, with 12 bases sitting between them.

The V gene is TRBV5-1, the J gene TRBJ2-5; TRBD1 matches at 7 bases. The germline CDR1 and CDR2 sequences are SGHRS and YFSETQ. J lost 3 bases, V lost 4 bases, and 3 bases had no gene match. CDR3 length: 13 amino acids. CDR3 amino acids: CASSATGEETQYF. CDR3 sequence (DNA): TGCGCCAGCAGCGCCACAGGGGAAGAGACCCAGTACTTC.

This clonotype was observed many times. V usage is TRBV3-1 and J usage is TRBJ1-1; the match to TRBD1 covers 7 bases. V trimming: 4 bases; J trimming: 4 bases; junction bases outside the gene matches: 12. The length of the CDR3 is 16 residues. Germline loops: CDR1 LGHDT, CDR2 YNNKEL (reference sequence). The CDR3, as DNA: TGTGCCAGCAGCCCTACCTCGACAGGGTTTAGCACTGAAGCTTTCTTT. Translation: CASSPTSTGFSTEAFF. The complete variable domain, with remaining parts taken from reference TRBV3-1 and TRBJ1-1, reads DTAVSQTPKYLVTQMGNDKSIKCEQNLGHDTMYWYKQDSKKFLKIMFSYNNKELIINETVPNRFSPKSPDKAHLNLHINSLELGDSAVYFCASSPTSTGFSTEAFFGQGTRLTVV.

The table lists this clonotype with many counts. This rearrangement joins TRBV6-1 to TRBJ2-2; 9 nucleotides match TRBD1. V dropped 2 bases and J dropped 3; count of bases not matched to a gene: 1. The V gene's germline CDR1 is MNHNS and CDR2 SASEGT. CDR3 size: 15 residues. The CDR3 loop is CASSEWTGDTGELFF. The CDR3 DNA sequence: TGTGCCAGCAGTGAATGGACAGGGGACACCGGGGAGCTGTTTTTT.

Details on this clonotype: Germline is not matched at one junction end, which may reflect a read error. The CDR3 region is CASSRPEAEVTDTQYF. The CDR3 DNA sequence: TGCGCCAGCAGCCGCCCAGAGGCCGAGGTCACAGATACGCAGTATTTT. This sequence joins TRBV13 and TRBJ2-3; D is undetermined. CDR1 and CDR2 (germline): PRHDT, FYEKMQ (reference sequence). This CDR3 has 16 amino acids.

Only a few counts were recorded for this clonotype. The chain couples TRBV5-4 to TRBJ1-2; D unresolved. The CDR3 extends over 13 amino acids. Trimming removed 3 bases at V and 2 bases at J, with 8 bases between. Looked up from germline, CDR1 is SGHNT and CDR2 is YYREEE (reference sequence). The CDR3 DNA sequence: TGTGCCAGCAGCTCCTCAATCAACTATGGCTACACCTTC. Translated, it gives CASSSSINYGYTF.

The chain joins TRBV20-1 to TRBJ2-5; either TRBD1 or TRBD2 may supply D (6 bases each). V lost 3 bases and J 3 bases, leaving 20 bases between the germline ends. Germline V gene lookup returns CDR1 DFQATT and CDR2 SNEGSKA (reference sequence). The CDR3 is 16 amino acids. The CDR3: CSARPDRGVQEETQYF. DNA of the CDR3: TGCAGTGCTAGGCCCGATAGGGGGGTCCAAGAAGAGACCCAGTACTTC.

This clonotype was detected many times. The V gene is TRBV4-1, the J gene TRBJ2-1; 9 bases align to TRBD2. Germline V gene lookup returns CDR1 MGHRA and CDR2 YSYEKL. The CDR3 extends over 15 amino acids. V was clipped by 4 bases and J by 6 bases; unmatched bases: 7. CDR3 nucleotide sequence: TGCGCCAGCAGCCTACTAGCGGGCAGCCCCAATGAGCAGTTCTTC. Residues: CASSLLAGSPNEQFF.

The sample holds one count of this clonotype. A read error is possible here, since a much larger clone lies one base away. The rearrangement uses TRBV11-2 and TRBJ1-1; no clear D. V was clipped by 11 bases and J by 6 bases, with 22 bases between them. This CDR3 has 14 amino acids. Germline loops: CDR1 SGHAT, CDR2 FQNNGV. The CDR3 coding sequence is TGTGCCTGCATTCAGACATTCCCCGATCCTGAAGCTTTCTTT. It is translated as CACIQTFPDPEAFF.

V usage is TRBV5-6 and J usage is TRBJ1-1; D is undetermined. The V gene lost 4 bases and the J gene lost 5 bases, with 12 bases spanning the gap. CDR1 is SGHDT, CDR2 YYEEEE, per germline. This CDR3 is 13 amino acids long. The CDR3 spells CASSPYPGTEAFF. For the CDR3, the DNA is TGTGCCAGCAGCCCCTACCCGGGTACTGAAGCTTTCTTT. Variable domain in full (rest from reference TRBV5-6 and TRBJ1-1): DAGVTQSPTHLIKTRGQQVTLRCSPKSGHDTVSWYQQALGQGPQFIFQYYEEEERQRGNFPDRFSGHQFPNYSSELNVNALLLGDSALYLCASSPYPGTEAFFGQGTRLTVV.

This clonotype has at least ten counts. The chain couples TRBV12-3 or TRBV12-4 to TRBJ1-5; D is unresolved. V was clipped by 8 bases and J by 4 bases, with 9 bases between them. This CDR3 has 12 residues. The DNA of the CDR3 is TGTGCCAGCGGCGTGGGGAATCAGCCCCAGCATTTT. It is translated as CASGVGNQPQHF.